This T cell receptor beta chain stems from a study of T cell changes during pregnancy in multiple sclerosis. Clones were read by immunoSEQ multiplex PCR, and TCRdb kept only the in-frame ones, dropping some. The sample yields roughly 15,000 clones, approximately 85% seen once. V gave up 1 base and J gave up 2 bases, with 9 bases separating them. CDR3 length: 14 amino acids. Germline V gene sequence: CDR1 LGHNA, CDR2 YSLEER. V usage is TRBV4-3 and J usage is TRBJ2-7; TRBD1 is a possible D gene (5 bases). Source: CD8+ T cells from peripheral blood mononuclear cells, taken in the second trimester of pregnancy. This sequence originates from a female donor in good health, enrolled as a control in a pregnancy study. Here the CDR3 reads CASSQGGPPYEQYF. The CDR3 DNA is TGCGCCAGCAGCCAAGGGGGCCCGCCCTACGAGCAGTACTTC.